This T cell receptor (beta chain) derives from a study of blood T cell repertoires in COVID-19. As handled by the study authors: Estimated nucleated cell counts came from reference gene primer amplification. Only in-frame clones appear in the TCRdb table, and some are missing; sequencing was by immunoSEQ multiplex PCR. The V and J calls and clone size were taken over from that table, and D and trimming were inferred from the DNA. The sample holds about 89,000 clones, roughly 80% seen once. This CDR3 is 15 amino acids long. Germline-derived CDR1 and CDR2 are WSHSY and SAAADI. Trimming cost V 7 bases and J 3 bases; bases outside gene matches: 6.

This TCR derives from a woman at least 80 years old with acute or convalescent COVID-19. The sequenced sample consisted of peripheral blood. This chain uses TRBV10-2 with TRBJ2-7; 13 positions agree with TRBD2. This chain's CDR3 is CASKVGLAGIYEQYF. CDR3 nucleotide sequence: TGCGCCAGCAAGGTGGGACTAGCGGGGATCTACGAGCAGTACTTC.